This T cell receptor beta chain was sequenced for a study of blood T cell repertoires in COVID-19. This table comes from immunoSEQ multiplex PCR, and its TCRdb copy is limited to in-frame clones, with some not included. The data show approximately 110,000 clones, 69% seen once. V lost 11 bases and J lost 4, with 15 bases in between. CDR3 length equals 12 residues. The V gene's germline CDR1 is WSHSY and CDR2 SAAADI. Sample: peripheral blood. The V call is TRBV10-2, the J call TRBJ2-7; a weak D match, TRBD1 (6 bases). This receptor was taken from a man aged 80 or over with acute or convalescent COVID-19. CDR3 in amino acids: CAGLQGRYEQYF. As DNA, the CDR3 is TGCGCCGGATTACAGGGTAGGTACGAGCAGTACTTC.